This is a list of T cell receptor beta chains from one sample in a study of blood T cell repertoires in COVID-19. TCRdb's table, derived via immunoSEQ multiplex PCR, lists solely in-frame clones and lacks some. The sample contains 160,000 or so clones, 80% of which appear only once. Sequenced sample: PBMCs or T cells enriched from blood (not recorded which). Every receptor here comes from an older woman who had recovered from COVID-19. CDR3s include the opening cysteine and the closing phenylalanine or tryptophan. A D gene is named only where the DNA matches it firmly. Size is omitted from some rows. Given values are once, few, many or a class for expanded clones.

TRBJ2-3,.,.,TRBV29-1,TGCAGCGTCGCCGCTAGAGCCCTCGCCACAGATACGCAGTATTTT,CSVAARALATDTQYF
TRBJ1-5,.,.,TRBV23-1,TGCGCCAGCAGTCAATCGACAGGATTTAGCAATCAGCCCCAGCATTTT,CASSQSTGFSNQPQHF
TRBJ2-5,TRBD2,.,TRBV11-2,TGTGCCAGCAGCTTCCCTCCGGGGGGAGTACAAGAGACCCAGTACTTC,CASSFPPGGVQETQYF
TRBJ1-1,.,.,TRBV5-1,TGCGCCAGCAGCTTGGCAGGCCTTGAAGCTTTCTTT,CASSLAGLEAFF
TRBJ2-3,.,.,TRBV3-1/TRBV3-2,TGTGCCAGCAGCCCGGCCCTTACAGGGCTCGCCGATACGCAGTATTTT,CASSPALTGLADTQYF
TRBJ2-1,.,.,TRBV7-2,TGTGCCAGCAGCTTAATTGCGAGCTCCTACAATGAGCAGTTCTTC,CASSLIASSYNEQFF
TRBJ2-1,.,few,TRBV27,TGTGCCAGCAGTAAGGACATGTCGAGCTCCTACAATGAGCAGTTCTTC,CASSKDMSSSYNEQFF
TRBJ1-4,TRBD1,.,TRBV28,TGTGCCAGCAGTTTAGGGCACGGGACAGGGTCTGAAAAACTGTTTTTT,CASSLGHGTGSEKLFF
TRBJ2-2,.,.,TRBV7-7,TGTGCCAGCAGTTCGTCGACAGGGAACACCGGGGAGCTGTTTTTT,CASSSSTGNTGELFF
TRBJ1-1,.,.,TRBV4-2,TGTGCCAGCAGCCAAGATTTAGGGGGATCATATCAAGCTTTCTTT,CASSQDLGGSYQAFF
TRBJ2-7,TRBD1,.,TRBV19,TGTGCCAGTAGTGACCAGGGACAGACCTACGAGCAGTACTTC,CASSDQGQTYEQYF
TRBJ2-5,.,.,TRBV9,TGTGCCAGCAGCGTAGCTGACAGACAAGAGACCCAGTACTTC,CASSVADRQETQYF
TRBJ1-5,.,.,TRBV11-2,TGTGCCAGCAGCTTAGATCTGTCCAAGGGGCAGCCCCAGCATTTT,CASSLDLSKGQPQHF
TRBJ1-4,TRBD1,few,TRBV30,TGTGCCTGGGGACAGGGCCCCAATAATGAAAAACTGTTTTTT,CAWGQGPNNEKLFF
TRBJ2-1,TRBD2,few,TRBV5-6,TGTGCCAGCGTCAGCGGGGGGCCGAGCTCCTACAATGAGCAGTTCTTC,CASVSGGPSSYNEQFF
TRBJ2-1,TRBD1,.,TRBV5-1,TGCGCCAGCAGCTGGCTGGGGACAGGGGGCAAGAATGAGCAGTTCTTC,CASSWLGTGGKNEQFF
TRBJ2-1,TRBD2,.,TRBV3-1/TRBV3-2,TGTGCCAGCAGCCCGACTAGCGGGTTGGGGGGTGAGCAGTTCTTC,CASSPTSGLGGEQFF
TRBJ1-1,TRBD1,.,TRBV6-5,TGTGCCAGCAGACCCGGGACAGGGGTTCTAGAAGCTTTCTTT,CASRPGTGVLEAFF
TRBJ2-3,TRBD2,.,TRBV7-2,TGTGCCAGCAGACCCAATAGCGGGGGGGGAACAGATACGCAGTATTTT,CASRPNSGGGTDTQYF
TRBJ2-7,.,.,TRBV4-1,TGCGCCAGCAGCCCGCCTGGGGGGTCCTACGAGCAGTACTTC,CASSPPGGSYEQYF
TRBJ1-5,.,.,TRBV10-1,TGCGCCAGCAGTGAGTCCGCGCAAAGCAATCAGCCCCAGCATTTT,CASSESAQSNQPQHF
TRBJ1-2,.,.,TRBV5-4,TGTGCCAGCAGCTTGTCCAGGCAGCCCTATGGCTACACCTTC,CASSLSRQPYGYTF
TRBJ2-3,.,.,TRBV2,TGTGCCAGCAGGGAGATAACGCAGTATTTT,CASREITQYF
TRBJ2-5,.,.,TRBV5-4,TGTGCCAGCAGCTCGCGTCGTGTCGAACCGGAGACCCAGTACTTC,CASSSRRVEPETQYF
TRBJ1-3,TRBD1,.,TRBV19,TGTGCCAGTAGTCCAAATCCTATGACAGGGATGATCGGAAACACCATATATTTT,CASSPNPMTGMIGNTIYF
TRBJ2-2,TRBD2,.,TRBV9,TGTGCCAGCACTCGGGGGGACGGCGGGGAGCTGTTTTTT,CASTRGDGGELFF
TRBJ2-3,TRBD1,.,TRBV24-1,TGTGCCACCAGTGTTCACGGACAGGCCGCAGATACGCAGTATTTT,CATSVHGQAADTQYF
TRBJ1-5,TRBD1,.,TRBV5-1,TGCGCCAGCAGTCCACAGGGGGCAAGCAATCAGCCCCAGCATTTT,CASSPQGASNQPQHF
TRBJ1-5,TRBD1,.,TRBV12-5,TGTGCTAGTGGTTTGGGCCCCCTCCAGGGACAGGGACTCTATAGCAATCAGCCCCAGCATTTT,CASGLGPLQGQGLYSNQPQHF
TRBJ2-5,.,.,TRBV5-1,TGCGCCAGCAGCGTAGGGGGTGACCAAGAGACCCAGTACTTC,CASSVGGDQETQYF
TRBJ2-3,.,.,TRBV5-1,TGCGCCAGCAAGGCGGGGGCCCTAAGCACAGATACGCAGTATTTT,CASKAGALSTDTQYF
TRBJ2-4,.,once,TRBV19,TGTGCCAGTTGGGACTCCGGGGGGCCCGGCATTCAGTACTTC,CASWDSGGPGIQYF
TRBJ1-6,TRBD1,.,TRBV19,TGTGCCAGTAGTATAACAGGGGGCGGTAATTCACCCCTCCACTTT,CASSITGGGNSPLHF
TRBJ2-1,.,few,TRBV7-8,TGTGCCAGCAGCTCACAGGGTTACAATGAGCAGTTCTTC,CASSSQGYNEQFF
TRBJ1-5,TRBD1,.,TRBV6-4,TGTGCCCACGGGGACAGGGGTATTATCATTTGCAATCAGCCCCAGCATTTT,CAHGDRGIIICNQPQHF
TRBJ2-6,.,few,TRBV19,TGTGCCAGTAAGGAGGGTAGCTCTGGGGCCAACGTCCTGACTTTC,CASKEGSSGANVLTF
TRBJ1-1,.,once,TRBV12-3/TRBV12-4,TGTGCCAGCAGGGCAGGGTCGAACACTGAAGCTTTCTTT,CASRAGSNTEAFF
TRBJ2-7,.,.,TRBV2,TGTGCCAGCGGGGAGTGGGCTGAGCAGTACTTC,CASGEWAEQYF
TRBJ1-6,.,once,TRBV27,TGTGCCAGCAGTTTATCGAGTGAAAATAATTCACCCCTCCACTTT,CASSLSSENNSPLHF
TRBJ1-2,.,.,TRBV7-2,TGTGCCAGCAGCCCGTCCCGGGAATCTGGAGGCTACACCTTC,CASSPSRESGGYTF
TRBJ1-2,TRBD1,.,TRBV7-9,TGTGCCAGCAGCAAAGGACAGGAGGCTGTTTATGGCTACACCTTC,CASSKGQEAVYGYTF
TRBJ2-5,TRBD1,.,TRBV6-5,TGTGCCATCAAGCTCCGGGACAGGGTAAAAGAGACCCAGTACTTC,CAIKLRDRVKETQYF
TRBJ2-5,.,.,TRBV27,TGTGCCAGCAGTTTATCCCCCCGGGGGCAAGAGACCCAGTACTTC,CASSLSPRGQETQYF
TRBJ2-6,.,.,TRBV7-9,TGTGCCAGCAGCTTATCCGGGGACTCTGGGGCCAACGTCCTGACTTTC,CASSLSGDSGANVLTF
TRBJ1-4,TRBD1,.,TRBV6-5,TGTGCCAGCAGCTGGGGCGACAGGGGAAATGAAAAACTGTTTTTT,CASSWGDRGNEKLFF
TRBJ2-6,TRBD1,once,TRBV3-1/TRBV3-2,TGTGCCAGCAGCGTCCCGGGACAGGGCTCCGGGGCCAACGTCCTGACTTTC,CASSVPGQGSGANVLTF
TRBJ2-1,.,once,TRBV18,TGTGCCAGCTCACCACCGCCACAGGGAATTTACAATGAGCAGTTCTTC,CASSPPPQGIYNEQFF
TRBJ2-7,.,.,TRBV10-3,TGTGCCATCAGTGAGGAGATAACCTACGAGCAGTACTTC,CAISEEITYEQYF
TRBJ2-3,TRBD1,few,TRBV11-2,TGTGCCAGCAGCCGAGGGACAGGGGGCCCCGAGGTGACGCAGTATTTT,CASSRGTGGPEVTQYF
TRBJ1-5,.,.,TRBV5-1,TGCGCCAGCAGCGCATCCGGGGTTTATCAGCCCCAGCATTTT,CASSASGVYQPQHF
TRBJ1-2,.,.,TRBV6-1,TGTGCCAGCAGTGAAGCCAGCCAGAGGATCTACTATGGCTACACCTTC,CASSEASQRIYYGYTF
TRBJ2-3,.,.,TRBV24-1,TGTGCCACCAGTGAGGCGGGCCAGGACACAGATACGCAGTATTTT,CATSEAGQDTDTQYF
TRBJ1-1,.,.,TRBV18,TGTGCCAGCTCCGTTAGAGGACAAGGGAACACTGAAGCTTTCTTT,CASSVRGQGNTEAFF
TRBJ1-4,TRBD1,few,TRBV3-1/TRBV3-2,TGTGCCAGCAGCCAAGAAGCCGGGACAGGAAAACTGTTTTTT,CASSQEAGTGKLFF
TRBJ1-2,.,few,TRBV14,TGTGCCAGCAGTTACAACAGGGCCGGGGACTACACCTTC,CASSYNRAGDYTF
TRBJ2-7,TRBD1,.,TRBV7-8,TGTGCCAGCAGCACGGGACAGGGGAACTACGAGCAGTACTTC,CASSTGQGNYEQYF
TRBJ2-1,.,.,TRBV3-1/TRBV3-2,TGTGCCAGCAGCCCATTAACAGGGCCCTACAATGAGCAGTTCTTC,CASSPLTGPYNEQFF
TRBJ2-1,.,once,TRBV6-5,TGTGCCAGCAGTTACGGGGGCCCCCCACACAATGAGCAGTTCTTC,CASSYGGPPHNEQFF
TRBJ1-6,TRBD1,.,TRBV30,TGTGCCTGGAGCCCCAGGGGGGTAAATGATTCACCCCTCCACTTT,CAWSPRGVNDSPLHF